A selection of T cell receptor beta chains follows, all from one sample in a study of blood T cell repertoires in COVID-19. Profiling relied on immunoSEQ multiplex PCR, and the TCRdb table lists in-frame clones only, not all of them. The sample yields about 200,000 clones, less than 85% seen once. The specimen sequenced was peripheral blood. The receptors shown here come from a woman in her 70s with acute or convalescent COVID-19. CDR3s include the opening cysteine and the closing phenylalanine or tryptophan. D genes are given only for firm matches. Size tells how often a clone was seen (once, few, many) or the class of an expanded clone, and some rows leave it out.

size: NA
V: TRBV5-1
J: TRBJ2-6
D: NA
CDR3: CASSLSGTGANVLTF
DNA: TGCGCCAGCAGCTTGTCAGGGACTGGGGCCAACGTCCTGACTTTC

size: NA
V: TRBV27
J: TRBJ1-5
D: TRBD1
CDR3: CASRGQGIQPQHF
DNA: TGTGCCAGCAGGGGACAGGGAATACAGCCCCAGCATTTT

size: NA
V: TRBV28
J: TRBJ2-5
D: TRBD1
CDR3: CASTHGGQGERETQYF
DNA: TGTGCCAGCACCCATGGGGGACAGGGTGAGCGAGAGACCCAGTACTTC

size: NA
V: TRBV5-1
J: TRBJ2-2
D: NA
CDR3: CASTLIGLTGELFF
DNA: TGCGCCAGCACACTTATCGGTCTCACCGGGGAGCTGTTTTTT

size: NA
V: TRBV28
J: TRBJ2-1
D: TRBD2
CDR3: CASSFDGREYNEQFF
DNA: TGTGCCAGCAGTTTCGACGGGAGGGAGTACAATGAGCAGTTCTTC

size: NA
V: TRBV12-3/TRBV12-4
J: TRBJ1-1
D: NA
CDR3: CASSLGRGEAFF
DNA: TGTGCCAGCAGTTTGGGCAGGGGTGAAGCTTTCTTT

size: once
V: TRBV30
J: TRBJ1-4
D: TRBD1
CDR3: CAWSDTGGSEKLFF
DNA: TGTGCCTGGAGCGATACAGGGGGAAGTGAAAAACTGTTTTTT

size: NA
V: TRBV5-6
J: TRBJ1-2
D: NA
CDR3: CASSPWREGVLYGYTF
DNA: TGTGCCAGCAGCCCCTGGCGGGAAGGGGTGCTCTATGGCTACACCTTC

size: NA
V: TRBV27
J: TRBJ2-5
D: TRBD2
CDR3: CASSFWRSGRVGETQYF
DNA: TGTGCCAGCAGTTTTTGGCGGAGCGGGAGGGTTGGGGAGACCCAGTACTTC

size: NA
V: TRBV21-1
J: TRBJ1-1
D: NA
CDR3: CASSTGLKDRHTEAFF
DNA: TGTGCCAGCAGCACCGGCTTAAAGGACAGGCACACTGAAGCTTTCTTT

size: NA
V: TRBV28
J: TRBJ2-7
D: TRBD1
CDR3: CATTSPQGGYEQYF
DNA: TGTGCCACCACCTCCCCACAGGGGGGCTACGAGCAGTACTTC

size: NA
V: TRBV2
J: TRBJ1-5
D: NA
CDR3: CASSKDRGNQPQHF
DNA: TGTGCCAGCAGTAAAGACAGAGGCAATCAGCCCCAGCATTTT

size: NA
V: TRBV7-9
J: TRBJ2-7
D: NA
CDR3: CASRGGRQAAYEQYF
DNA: TGTGCCAGCAGGGGAGGTAGGCAGGCCGCCTACGAGCAGTACTTC

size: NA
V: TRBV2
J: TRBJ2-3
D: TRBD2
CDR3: CASISPGDYTDTQYF
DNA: TGTGCCAGCATATCCCCGGGGGACTACACAGATACGCAGTATTTT

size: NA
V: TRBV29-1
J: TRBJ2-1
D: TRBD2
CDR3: CSVKGLAESYNEQFF
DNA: TGCAGCGTTAAGGGACTAGCGGAATCCTACAATGAGCAGTTCTTC

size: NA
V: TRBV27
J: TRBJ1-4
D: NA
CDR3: CASSPWAGEGEKLFF
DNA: TGTGCCAGCAGTCCCTGGGCAGGGGAAGGTGAAAAACTGTTTTTT

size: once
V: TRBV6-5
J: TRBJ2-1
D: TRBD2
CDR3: CASSSGLAGYNEQFF
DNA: TGTGCCAGCAGTTCGGGACTAGCGGGGTACAATGAGCAGTTCTTC

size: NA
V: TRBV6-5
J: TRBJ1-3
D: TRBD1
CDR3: CASSLTGTGGNTIYF
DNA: TGTGCCAGCAGTTTAACAGGGACAGGTGGAAACACCATATATTTT

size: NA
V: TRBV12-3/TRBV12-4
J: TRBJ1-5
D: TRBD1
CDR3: CASRPDRAQPQHF
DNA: TGTGCCAGCAGGCCCGACAGGGCTCAGCCCCAGCATTTT

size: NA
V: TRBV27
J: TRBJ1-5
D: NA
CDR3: CASSMRYDQPQHF
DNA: TGTGCCAGCAGTATGAGGTACGATCAGCCCCAGCATTTT

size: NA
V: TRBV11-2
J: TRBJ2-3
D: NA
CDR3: CASSFNAYFTDTQYF
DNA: TGTGCCAGCAGCTTTAATGCTTACTTCACAGATACGCAGTATTTT

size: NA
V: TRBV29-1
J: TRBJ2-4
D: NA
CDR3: CSAASQDLIQYF
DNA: TGCAGCGCCGCATCACAGGATCTCATTCAGTACTTC

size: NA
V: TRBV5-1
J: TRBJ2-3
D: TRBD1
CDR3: CASSYGQGRDTQYF
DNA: TGCGCCAGCAGCTACGGACAGGGGAGGGATACGCAGTATTTT

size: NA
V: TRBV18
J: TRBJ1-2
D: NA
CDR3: CASSPTEFYGYTF
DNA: TGTGCCAGCTCCCCCACAGAATTCTATGGCTACACCTTC

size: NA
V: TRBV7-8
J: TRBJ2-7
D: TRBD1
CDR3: CASSLGQGKGYEQYF
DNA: TGTGCCAGCAGCTTAGGACAGGGAAAGGGCTACGAGCAGTACTTC

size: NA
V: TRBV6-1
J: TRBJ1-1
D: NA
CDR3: CASSGHPMHGVTEAFF
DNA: TGTGCCAGCAGTGGCCATCCAATGCACGGAGTCACTGAAGCTTTCTTT

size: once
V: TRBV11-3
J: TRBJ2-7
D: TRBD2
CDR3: CASSSGLAYEQYF
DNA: TGTGCCAGCAGCTCGGGACTAGCTTACGAGCAGTACTTC

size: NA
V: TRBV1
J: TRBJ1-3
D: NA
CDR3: CTSSQRQASSGNTIYF
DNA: TGCACCAGCAGCCAGCGCCAAGCCTCCTCTGGAAACACCATATATTTT

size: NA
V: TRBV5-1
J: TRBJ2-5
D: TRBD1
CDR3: CASSLQGEETQYF
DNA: TGCGCCAGCAGCTTACAGGGGGAAGAGACCCAGTACTTC

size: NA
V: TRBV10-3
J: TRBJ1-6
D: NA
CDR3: CAITGDRLDSPLHF
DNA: TGTGCCATCACGGGTGACCGGCTTGATTCACCCCTCCACTTT

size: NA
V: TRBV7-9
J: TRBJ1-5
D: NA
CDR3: CASSFEGQPQHF
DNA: TGTGCCAGCAGCTTCGAGGGACAGCCCCAGCATTTT

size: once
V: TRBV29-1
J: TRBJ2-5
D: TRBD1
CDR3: CSVGDREETQYF
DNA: TGCAGCGTTGGAGACAGGGAAGAGACCCAGTACTTC

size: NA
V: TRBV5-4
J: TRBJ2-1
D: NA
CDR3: CASSPDASPYNEQFF
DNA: TGTGCCAGCAGCCCGGATGCTAGTCCCTACAATGAGCAGTTCTTC

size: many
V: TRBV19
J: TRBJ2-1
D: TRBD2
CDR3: CASSTPGLAGLLFSYNEQFF
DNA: TGTGCCAGTAGTACCCCGGGACTAGCGGGGCTCCTCTTCTCCTACAATGAGCAGTTCTTC

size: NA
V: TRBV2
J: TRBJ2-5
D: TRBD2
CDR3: CASRATSGQETQYF
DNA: TGTGCCAGCAGGGCGACTAGCGGGCAAGAGACCCAGTACTTC

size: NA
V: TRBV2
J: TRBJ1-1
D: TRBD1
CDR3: CASSPGTGDTEAFF
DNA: TGTGCCAGCAGTCCCGGGACAGGGGACACTGAAGCTTTCTTT

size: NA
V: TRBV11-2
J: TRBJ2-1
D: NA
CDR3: CASSRDSHTPYSSYNEQFF
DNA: TGTGCCAGCAGCAGGGACTCACATACCCCCTATAGCTCCTACAATGAGCAGTTCTTC

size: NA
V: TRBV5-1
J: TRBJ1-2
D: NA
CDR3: CASSPPGGYGYTF
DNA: TGCGCCAGCAGCCCCCCAGGTGGCTATGGCTACACCTTC

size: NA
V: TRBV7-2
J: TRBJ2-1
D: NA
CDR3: CASSLTSGPYNEQFF
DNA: TGTGCCAGCAGCTTAACCAGCGGCCCCTACAATGAGCAGTTCTTC

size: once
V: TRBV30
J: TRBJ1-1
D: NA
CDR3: CAWSRRATEAFF
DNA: TGTGCCTGGAGTCGGAGGGCCACTGAAGCTTTCTTT

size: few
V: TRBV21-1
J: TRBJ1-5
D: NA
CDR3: CASSKDVREVNQPQHF
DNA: TGTGCCAGCAGCAAAGATGTCCGGGAGGTCAATCAGCCCCAGCATTTT

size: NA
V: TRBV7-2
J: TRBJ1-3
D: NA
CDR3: CASSQIRGSGNTIYF
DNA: TGTGCCAGCAGCCAAATCAGGGGCTCTGGAAACACCATATATTTT

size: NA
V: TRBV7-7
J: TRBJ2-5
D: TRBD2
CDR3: CASSLGSGSGETQYF
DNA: TGTGCTAGCAGCTTAGGTAGCGGGAGCGGGGAGACCCAGTACTTC

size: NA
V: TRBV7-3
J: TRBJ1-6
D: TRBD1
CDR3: CASSLVGTGDSPLHF
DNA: TGTGCCAGCAGCTTAGTCGGGACAGGGGATTCACCCCTCCACTTT

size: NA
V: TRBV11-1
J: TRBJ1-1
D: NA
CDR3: CASSPLRAADTEAFF
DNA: TGTGCCAGCAGCCCCCTACGCGCGGCGGACACTGAAGCTTTCTTT

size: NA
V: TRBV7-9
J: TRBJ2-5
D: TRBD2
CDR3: CASSKRSGAPETQYF
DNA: TGTGCCAGCAGCAAAAGGAGCGGGGCCCCAGAGACCCAGTACTTC

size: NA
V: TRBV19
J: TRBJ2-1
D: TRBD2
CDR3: CASSTEREGRNEQFF
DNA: TGTGCCAGTAGTACCGAGCGGGAGGGGAGGAATGAGCAGTTCTTC

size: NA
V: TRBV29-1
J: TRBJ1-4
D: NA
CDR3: CSVEGGGNEKLFF
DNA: TGCAGCGTTGAAGGTGGAGGAAATGAAAAACTGTTTTTT

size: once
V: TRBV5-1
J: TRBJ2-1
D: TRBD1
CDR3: CASSADRAGHNEQFF
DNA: TGCGCCAGCAGCGCGGACAGGGCTGGGCACAATGAGCAGTTCTTC

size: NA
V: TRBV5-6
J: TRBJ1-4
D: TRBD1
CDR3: CASSLKGAYEKLFF
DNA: TGTGCCAGCAGCTTGAAGGGGGCGTATGAAAAACTGTTTTTT

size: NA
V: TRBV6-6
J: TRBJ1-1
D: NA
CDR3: CASSLTGGAFF
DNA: TGTGCCAGCAGCCTTACAGGTGGGGCTTTCTTT

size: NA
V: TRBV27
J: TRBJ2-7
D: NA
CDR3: CASSFIGQIGEQYF
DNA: TGTGCCAGCAGTTTCATCGGACAGATTGGTGAGCAGTACTTC